One and the same sample provided the 25 T cell receptor beta chains below, sequenced in a study of human T cells and chemical hapten exposure (dated by TCRdb to the early 2020s). The time point label of this sample denotes: patch test 1, 2 weeks after DPC sensitization. In the paper's terms, the treatment or condition label means: therapeutic diphenylcyclopropenone sensitization with weekly scalp DPC. Library method: RACE. Sequencer: NextSeq 500. The public reads were reprocessed in TCRdb via fastp at Q25 and MiXCR, keeping in-frame beta chains. When rows share a CDR3 protein, they turn into one entry using the most common DNA and genes. This sample lists some 120,000 distinct CDR3 sequences; around an eighth were detected once. The leading ten clones occupy over 1.1% of the sample. Material: whole blood, obtained in connection with sensitization to the hapten diphenylcyclopropenone (DPC). The receptors here all came from a woman in her 50s with alopecia areata. Some clones in this sample may be carry-over from other donors' samples.

This clonotype was picked up many times. The genes are TRBV12-3 or TRBV12-4 and TRBJ1-1; no firm D call. Trimming shortened V by 5 bases and J by 14 bases, and 21 bases separated the two germline ends. This CDR3 spans 13 amino acids. The CDR3 DNA reads TGTGCCAGCAGTCAAAACCCCCAGAGGCCGAGCTTCTTT. Protein: CASSQNPQRPSFF.

This clonotype was observed at least ten times. This chain uses TRBV4-1 with TRBJ1-4; D may be TRBD1 (6 bases). Germline V gene lookup returns CDR1 MGHRA and CDR2 YSYEKL. The ends were cut back, 0 bases at V and 6 bases at J, with 14 bases in the middle. This CDR3 region has 16 residues. Written as DNA, the CDR3 is TGCGCCAGCAGCCAAGATTACGGATCAGGGGATGAAAAACTGTTTTTT. This sequence encodes CASSQDYGSGDEKLFF.

There are many counts of this clonotype. The CDR3 here is CASSPPSGRGDYNEQFF. The DNA for the CDR3 is TGTGCCAGCAGCCCTCCTAGCGGGCGGGGGGACTACAATGAGCAGTTCTTC. The V and J genes are TRBV11-3 and TRBJ2-1; 8 bases align to TRBD2. This CDR3 is 17 amino acids long. Germline CDR1 SGHNT, CDR2 YENEEA. Trimming removed 5 bases from V and 3 bases from J; junction bases left unmatched: 12.

This clonotype was picked up a small number of times. The V call is TRBV6-1, the J call TRBJ1-4; D gene unclear. CDR3 length: 15 residues. Germline V lookup: CDR1 MNHNS, CDR2 SASEGT. V gave up 8 bases and J gave up 5 bases, with 18 bases separating them. In DNA form, the CDR3 reads TGTGCCAGCGACGGGAGGGTGGGTGAGAATGAAAAACTGTTTTTT. Translation gives CASDGRVGENEKLFF.

This clonotype was observed a handful of times. V and J are TRBV11-1 and TRBJ2-5, with 13 bases that match TRBD2. The junction had 11 bases not matched to a gene; V was cut back by 5 bases and J by 5 bases. The CDR3 covers 17 residues. Germline CDR1 is SGHAT and CDR2 is FQDESV (reference sequence). In DNA form, the CDR3 reads TGTGCCAGCAGCCGTTTCGGGACTAGCGGGGCGCAGGAGACCCAGTACTTC. Its protein product is CASSRFGTSGAQETQYF.

This clonotype was detected a few times. The chain couples TRBV12-3 or TRBV12-4 to TRBJ2-3; D is ambiguous. This CDR3 has 12 amino acids. The V and J ends lost 5 bases and 6 bases respectively, with 9 bases between them. The CDR3 sequence is CASSLNDDTQYF. CDR3 bases: TGTGCCAGCAGTCTGAATGATGATACGCAGTATTTT.

This clonotype was counted at least ten times. J is TRBJ1-5 and V is TRBV28; D unresolved. The V end was cut by 7 bases, the J end by 4 bases, with 14 bases between. Germline V gene data show CDR1 as MDHEN and CDR2 as SYDVKM. This CDR3 comprises 14 residues. The CDR3 sequence is CASMSIRRNQPQHF. CDR3 sequence (DNA): TGTGCCAGCATGAGCATAAGGAGGAATCAGCCCCAGCATTTT.

This clonotype was observed at least ten times. The chain combines TRBV20-1 with TRBJ1-1; tentatively, D is TRBD1 (6 bases). Trimming removed 5 bases at V and 0 bases at J, with 16 bases between. CDR1 and CDR2 from the germline V gene are DFQATT and SNEGSKA (reference sequence). This CDR3 contains 15 residues. The CDR3 region is CSAPRGLAMNTEAFF. In DNA, the CDR3 is TGCAGTGCTCCGCGGGGGCTGGCGATGAACACTGAAGCTTTCTTT.

This clonotype was detected a few times. The chain carries TRBV29-1 and TRBJ1-2; no definite D call. Germline-derived CDR1 and CDR2 are SQVTM and ANQGSEA. The CDR3 runs to 12 residues. The germline V and J ends were trimmed by 7 bases and 3 bases, with 12 bases remaining between them. CDR3 sequence reads: CSAEATHYGYTF. CDR3 sequence (DNA): TGCAGCGCCGAGGCCACCCACTATGGCTACACCTTC. Together with reference TRBV29-1 and TRBJ1-2, the CDR3 gives the full variable domain: SAVISQKPSRDICQRGTSLTIQCQVDSQVTMMFWYRQQPGQSLTLIATANQGSEATYESGFVIDKFPISRPNLTFSTLTVSNMSPEDSSIYLCSAEATHYGYTFGSGTRLTVV.

This clonotype was seen only a few times. The gene calls are TRBV28 and TRBJ2-1; D might be TRBD2 (6 bases). This CDR3 spans 12 amino acids. With 5 bases removed from V and 6 bases from J, the gap between germline ends came to 8 bases. The V gene's germline CDR1 is MDHEN and CDR2 SYDVKM. This CDR3 is CASSEGLNEQFF. The DNA for the CDR3 is TGTGCCAGCAGTGAGGGACTCAATGAGCAGTTCTTC.

The rearrangement uses TRBV6-2 or TRBV6-3 and TRBJ1-1; possible D gene TRBD1, 5 bases. The CDR3 spans 15 residues. With 0 bases removed from V and 1 base from J, the gap between germline ends came to 9 bases. Germline V gene lookup returns CDR1 MNHEY and CDR2 SVGEGT. CDR3 residues: CASSYSGRRNTEAFF. In nucleotides, the CDR3 is TGTGCCAGCAGTTACTCGGGACGTAGGAACACTGAAGCTTTCTTT.

The table lists this clonotype with many counts. The chain carries TRBV20-1 and TRBJ1-6; D is perhaps TRBD1 (6 bases). Trimming stripped 6 bases from V and 14 bases from J, with 17 bases between. The germline CDR1 and CDR2 sequences are DFQATT and SNEGSKA (reference sequence). This CDR3 is 12 amino acids long. CDR3 in DNA: TGCAGTGCCCCCGACGGGGGGCGAACCCTCCACTTT. Translating gives CSAPDGGRTLHF.

The chain uses TRBV20-1 and TRBJ2-7, with TRBD2 identical over 8 bases. This CDR3 comprises 15 residues. The V segment lost 5 bases and the J segment 3 bases; nucleotides outside the gene matches: 12. The germline gives CDR1 DFQATT, CDR2 SNEGSKA (reference sequence). The CDR3 loop is CSALSGNSPNYEQYF. The CDR3 region has the DNA TGCAGTGCTCTTAGCGGGAATTCGCCAAACTACGAGCAGTACTTC.

The chain employs TRBV27 and TRBJ1-5; maybe TRBD1 (6 bases). CDR3 size: 15 residues. V was shortened by 5 bases and J by 4 bases, with 15 bases between the two germline ends. Germline assignment: CDR1 MNHEY and CDR2 SMNVEV (reference sequence). This CDR3 is CASSKGLRGNQPQHF. CDR3 nucleotides: TGTGCCAGCAGTAAGGGACTTAGGGGGAATCAGCCCCAGCATTTT.

This clonotype has only a few counts. V is TRBV12-3 or TRBV12-4 and J is TRBJ2-1; 8 bases are a match to TRBD2. Germline trimming cut 1 base from V and 10 bases from J; bases unmatched to any gene: 9. The length of the CDR3 is 15 residues. The CDR3 nucleotides read TGTGCCAGCAGTTTAGGCGGGGGGAGGAGTGGGGAGCAGTTCTTC. This codes for CASSLGGGRSGEQFF.

The table lists this clonotype with many counts. The chain has TRBV3-1 and TRBJ2-7; 8 bases map to TRBD2. The CDR3 totals 16 residues. V lost 3 bases, J lost 6 bases, and 13 bases stayed unmatched. CDR1 LGHDT and CDR2 YNNKEL come from the germline V gene (reference sequence). Written as DNA, the CDR3 is TGTGCCAGCAGCCAGGTGGGGGGCCTAGCGGGCCGCGAGCAGTACTTC. This sequence encodes CASSQVGGLAGREQYF.

The rearrangement links TRBV12-3 or TRBV12-4 to TRBJ1-2; possibly TRBD1 for D (5 bases). V gave up 3 bases and J gave up 4 bases, with 18 bases separating them. CDR3 length: 16 residues. The CDR3: CASSFSPGGGSYGYTF. CDR3 DNA: TGTGCCAGCAGTTTTTCCCCCGGGGGAGGGAGCTATGGCTACACCTTC.

This clonotype was counted many times. The chain joins TRBV7-8 to TRBJ2-7; 7 bases line up with TRBD1. Germline assignment: CDR1 SGHVS and CDR2 FQNEAQ. CDR3 size: 11 residues. Losses at the gene ends were 6 bases for V and 5 bases for J; bases not matched to a gene: 1. In DNA, the CDR3 is TGTGCCAGCAGGCAGGGGGACGAGCAGTACTTC. Protein product: CASRQGDEQYF. Looking up the rest from reference TRBV7-8 and TRBJ2-7 gives the full variable domain: GAGVSQSPRYKVAKRGQDVALRCDPISGHVSLFWYQQALGQGPEFLTYFQNEAQLDKSGLPSDRFFAERPEGSVSTLKIQRTQQEDSAVYLCASRQGDEQYFGPGTRLTVT.

This chain joins TRBV4-3 and TRBJ1-2; possible D gene TRBD1, 5 bases. Germline CDR1 reads LGHNA; CDR2 reads YSLEER. This CDR3 has 14 residues. Trimming stripped 0 bases from V and 8 bases from J, with 13 bases between. The CDR3 is CASSQESAGQGYTF. The CDR3 DNA reads TGCGCCAGCAGCCAAGAATCGGCAGGGCAAGGCTACACCTTC.

This clonotype was detected only a few times. This chain joins TRBV12-3 or TRBV12-4 and TRBJ1-3; D call uncertain. The CDR3 has 15 amino acids. The germline V and J ends were trimmed by 1 base and 0 bases, with 7 bases remaining between them. The CDR3 nucleotides are TGTGCCAGCAGTTTAGGGGCATTCTCTGGAAACACCATATATTTT. Translation: CASSLGAFSGNTIYF.

This clonotype was counted between two and nine times. CDR3 in amino acids: CSGVQGAWSNQPQHF. CDR3 coding DNA: TGCAGTGGCGTACAGGGGGCTTGGAGCAATCAGCCCCAGCATTTT. The genes are TRBV20-1 and TRBJ1-5; the match to TRBD1 covers 9 bases. This CDR3 region has 15 residues. Germline loops: CDR1 DFQATT, CDR2 SNEGSKA (reference sequence). The V and J ends lost 7 bases and 1 base, in that order; junction bases with no gene match: 8.

With respect to this clonotype: The germline gene is not matched at one end of the junction; a read error may be the cause. This rearrangement joins TRBV28 to TRBJ1-1; 9 nucleotides align to TRBD1. Germline CDR1 and CDR2: MDHEN and SYDVKM. The length of the CDR3 is 12 residues. The CDR3 region is CASSSSDRGQTF. The CDR3 DNA follows: TGTGCCAGCAGTTCCTCGGACAGGGGCCAAACCTTT.

This clonotype occurred many times. The V call is TRBV5-5, the J call TRBJ1-2; maybe TRBD1 (6 bases). Germline loops: CDR1 SGHKS, CDR2 YYEKEE (reference sequence). V gave up 1 base and J gave up 4 bases, with 17 bases separating them. The CDR3 loop spans 16 amino acids. CDR3 sequence: CASSLNTGLTTYGYTF. DNA of the CDR3: TGTGCCAGCAGCTTGAATACAGGGCTCACCACCTATGGCTACACCTTC.

The chain has TRBV12-3 or TRBV12-4 and TRBJ1-1; the D is unclear. Between the trimmed V and J ends, which lost 5 bases and 1 base, there was a span of 8 bases. This CDR3 is 13 amino acids long. CDR3 bases: TGTGCCAGCAGTCCTGACTGGAACACTGAAGCTTTCTTT. Protein product: CASSPDWNTEAFF.

DNA of the CDR3: TGTGCCAGCAGCCAAGTGGATCGGTCTGAAAAACTGTTTTTT. Protein: CASSQVDRSEKLFF. The chain employs TRBV14 and TRBJ1-4, with no clear D. V was trimmed by 1 base and J by 7 bases, leaving 10 bases between them. The CDR3 loop spans 14 amino acids. CDR1 and CDR2 (germline): SGHDN, FVKESK.